This T cell receptor beta chain was sequenced in a study of molecular identifiers for immune sequencing clone quantification. General study findings and limits: Sizes of clones that are highly expanded could be underestimated (if identical TCR molecules share a barcode). A single cell's spiked Jurkat TCR RNA was reportedly detectable among about a million naive cells.

Germline V gives CDR1 MNHNS, CDR2 SASEGT. This CDR3 is built from 11 residues. V was cut by 3 bases and J by 11 bases, with 10 bases left in between. For naive CD8 T cells, sorting used the CD8+CD4-CCR7+CD45RA+ phenotype. Bulk libraries came from a prior protocol with listed TCR primers. Each CDR3 protein is one row after TCRdb ran MiXCR on the PCR reads. There are approximately 320,000 distinct CDR3 sequences in the sample; 24% occur only once, and 0.65% to 0.75% lies in the top ten. In the case of this clonotype: No antigen is known for it. A read error may be the cause here, since a much bigger clone is one base away.

This clonotype was obtained from a human donor in good health. Some libraries in this study had Jurkat cell RNA spiked in. The chain joins TRBV6-1 to TRBJ1-1, with a possible D match to TRBD1 (5 bases). The sample consisted of naive CD8+ T cells from blood, with Jurkat cell RNA spiked in. The subset: FACS-sorted CD8+CD4-CCR7+CD45RA+ naive T cells. CDR3 region: CASSDAGPAFF. The CDR3 region has the DNA TGTGCCAGCAGTGACGCGGGGCCGGCTTTCTTT.